Below are 12 T cell receptor beta chains sequenced from a single sample in a study of T-cell reconstitution after alpha-beta-depleted transplantation in children. Library preparation (for TCRbeta) was performed with unique molecular identifiers. TCRdb ran MiXCR on the PCR reads and lists one entry per CDR3 protein. Among 500,000 to 600,000 distinct CDR3 sequences listed, around 16% were seen once. This material consisted of PBMCs from the stem cell graft donor, taken from the stem cell graft. The receptors originated from a human donor who donated a stem cell graft to a child with acute lymphoblastic leukemia.

This clonotype was seen just once. This rearrangement joins TRBV20-1 to TRBJ1-5; no reliable D call. CDR1 is DFQATT, CDR2 SNEGSKA, per germline (reference sequence). V shed 3 bases and J shed 5 bases, with 5 bases lying between them. CDR3 length equals 11 residues. The CDR3 spells CSARDDQPQHF. Written as DNA, the CDR3 is TGCAGTGCTAGGGACGATCAGCCCCAGCATTTT.

This clonotype showed up many times. This chain connects TRBV5-1 to TRBJ1-4; D unclear. CDR1 and CDR2 (germline): SGHRS, YFSETQ. V shed 0 bases and J shed 0 bases, with 6 bases lying between them. This CDR3 is built from 15 residues. The CDR3 here is CASSLARATNEKLFF. Written as DNA, the CDR3 is TGCGCCAGCAGCTTGGCCCGAGCAACTAATGAAAAACTGTTTTTT.

This clonotype has a handful of counts. The chain has TRBV5-6 and TRBJ2-7; 7 bases are a match to TRBD1. Germline V gene lookup returns CDR1 SGHDT and CDR2 YYEEEE. The CDR3 consists of 16 residues. Trimming cost V 2 bases and J 3 bases; bases outside gene matches: 11. The CDR3 sequence: CASSFSVGQRNYEQYF. The CDR3 region has the DNA TGTGCCAGCAGCTTCTCCGTGGGACAGCGCAACTACGAGCAGTACTTC.

This clonotype has more than one count but fewer than ten. This chain uses TRBV6-1 with TRBJ2-1, with 9 bases aligning to TRBD1. CDR1 is MNHNS, CDR2 SASEGT, per germline. Trimming took 7 bases from V and 9 from J; bases not matched to a gene: 10. The CDR3 totals 14 residues. The CDR3 loop is CASTGQGFYPEQFF. In DNA form, the CDR3 reads TGTGCCAGCACCGGACAGGGGTTTTATCCTGAGCAGTTCTTC.

This clonotype was counted a few times. The germline gene is not matched at one end of the junction; a read error may be the cause. The chain carries TRBV4-1 and TRBJ2-2; unclear D gene. Germline V gene data show CDR1 as MGHRA and CDR2 as YSYEKL. The CDR3 sequence is 13 residues long. CDR3 in amino acids: CASSQDNSGELFF. The CDR3 DNA sequence: TGCGCCAGCAGCCAAGATAACAGCGGGGAGCTGTTTTTT.

Concerning this clonotype itself: A junction end diverges from the germline sequence, so it may reflect a read error. The CDR3 here is CASSLATGANYGYTF. As DNA, the CDR3 is TGTGCCAGCAGCTTAGCGACCGGAGCTAACTATGGCTACACCTTC. The rearrangement uses TRBV5-1 and TRBJ1-2; D is unresolved. The CDR3 is 15 residues long. Germline values: CDR1 SGHRS, CDR2 YFSETQ.

This clonotype occurred a few times. The chain carries TRBV6-1 and TRBJ1-1, with D possibly TRBD1 on 6 matching bases. V was trimmed by 4 bases and J by 3 bases, leaving 12 bases between them. CDR1 is MNHNS and CDR2 is SASEGT in the germline V gene. This CDR3 contains 14 residues. CDR3 coding DNA: TGTGCCAGCAGTGGCCTCAGGGGAGACACTGAAGCTTTCTTT. This gives the protein CASSGLRGDTEAFF.

This chain joins TRBV24-1 and TRBJ2-3, with 7 bases lining up with TRBD2. The CDR3 is made up of 16 amino acids. Germline trimming cut 2 bases from V and 2 bases from J; bases unmatched to any gene: 6. Germline V gene lookup returns CDR1 KGHDR and CDR2 SFDVKD. As DNA, the CDR3 is TGTGCCACCAGTGATTCGCTGAGCGGGAACACAGATACGCAGTATTTT. Protein sequence: CATSDSLSGNTDTQYF.

This clonotype was counted a few times. The rearrangement uses TRBV25-1 and TRBJ2-1; D uncertain. The germline gives CDR1 MGHDK, CDR2 SYGVNS. CDR3 length equals 11 residues. V lost 2 bases and J lost 5, with 1 base in between. The CDR3 protein is CASSEDNEQFF. CDR3 sequence (DNA): TGTGCCAGCAGTGAAGACAATGAGCAGTTCTTC.

In its sample, this clonotype was seen a few times. The chain has TRBV30 and TRBJ2-1; D not certain. The germline CDR1 and CDR2 sequences are GTSNPN and SVGIG (reference sequence). This CDR3 is 13 amino acids long. V lost 0 bases, J lost 6 bases, and 9 bases lay in between. CDR3 sequence: CAWSVSNGNEQFF. CDR3 coding DNA: TGTGCCTGGAGTGTATCCAATGGCAATGAGCAGTTCTTC.

The chain recombines TRBV9 with TRBJ2-5, with 8 bases that match TRBD2. This CDR3 has 16 amino acids. V gave up 0 bases and J gave up 4 bases; unmatched junction bases: 8. Looked up from germline, CDR1 is SGDLS and CDR2 is YYNGEE. The chain's CDR3 is CASSVGPGGGGETQYF. The CDR3 coding sequence is TGTGCCAGCAGCGTAGGTCCGGGAGGGGGGGGAGAGACCCAGTACTTC.

The table lists this clonotype with a few counts. Here the CDR3 reads CASSLAPDEQYF. The CDR3 nucleotides read TGCGCCAGCAGCTTGGCCCCCGACGAGCAGTACTTC. The rearrangement joins TRBV5-1 to TRBJ2-7; no clear D. There are 12 residues in the CDR3. The germline CDR1 and CDR2 sequences are SGHRS and YFSETQ. The V end lost 0 bases, the J end lost 5 bases, and 6 bases lay between the germline ends.